The 29 T cell receptor beta chains in this list originate from one sample, sequenced in a study of T-cell memory formation after mild COVID-19. TCRdb re-called the 5' RACE reads through MiXCR, storing one row per CDR3 protein. The sample shows about 49,000 distinct CDR3 sequences, around a quarter of them seen only once. The sequenced material came from PBMCs or a T cell subset sorted from them (not recorded which). The receptor set was obtained from a young man who had mild COVID-19 (a few samples of this study predate the infection). Cell type and time point are not known.

A few counts support this clonotype. The genes are TRBV7-6 and TRBJ2-7; D assignment may be TRBD1 or TRBD2 (5 bases each). CDR1 is SGHVS and CDR2 is FNYEAQ in the germline V gene. V lost 1 base and J 4 bases, leaving 20 bases between the germline ends. CDR3 length equals 17 residues. CDR3 region: CASSLGSRVGSAYEQYF. The CDR3, as DNA: TGTGCCAGCAGCTTAGGGTCCAGGGTAGGTAGCGCGTACGAGCAGTACTTC.

The chain carries TRBV6-2 or TRBV6-3 and TRBJ2-6; unclear D gene. With 10 bases removed from V and 7 bases from J, the gap between germline ends came to 5 bases. Germline V gene sequence: CDR1 MNHEY, CDR2 SVGEGT. The CDR3 sequence is 10 residues long. CDR3 loop: CATRANVLTF. The CDR3 nucleotides are TGTGCCACACGAGCCAACGTCCTGACTTTC.

There are a few counts of this clonotype. The chain uses TRBV20-1 and TRBJ2-7; 8 bases agree with TRBD2. Germline values: CDR1 DFQATT, CDR2 SNEGSKA (reference sequence). Trimming cost V 5 bases and J 0 bases; bases outside gene matches: 9. This CDR3 has 15 amino acids. The CDR3 spells CSAPSGGGNSYEQYF. The CDR3 DNA follows: TGCAGTGCTCCCTCGGGCGGGGGGAACTCCTACGAGCAGTACTTC.

This clonotype was picked up one time. The chain employs TRBV6-5 and TRBJ1-3; D ambiguous. Per germline, CDR1 MNHEY and CDR2 SVGAGI. Trimming shortened V by 4 bases and J by 8 bases, and 12 bases separated the two germline ends. This CDR3 comprises 13 residues. CDR3 coding DNA: TGTGCCAGCAGTTTTAAGGGAGGAGACACCATATATTTT. It encodes CASSFKGGDTIYF.

This clonotype was observed a handful of times. The rearrangement joins TRBV10-2 to TRBJ2-2; TRBD2 might be the D (6 bases). The CDR3 runs to 14 residues. Between the trimmed V and J ends, which lost 8 bases and 0 bases, there was a span of 10 bases. CDR1 is WSHSY and CDR2 is SAAADI in the germline V gene. The DNA of the CDR3 is TGCGCCAGCTCAGCTAGCGCGAACACCGGGGAGCTGTTTTTT. Its protein is CASSASANTGELFF.

The genes are TRBV29-1 and TRBJ2-7; 9 bases agree with TRBD1. Trimming took 4 bases from V and 6 from J; bases not matched to a gene: 7. CDR1 is SQVTM, CDR2 ANQGSEA, per germline. The CDR3 totals 13 residues. The DNA for the CDR3 is TGCAGCGTTGGCCGGGACAGGGTGGGCGAGCAGTACTTC. Translating gives CSVGRDRVGEQYF.

This rearrangement joins TRBV6-5 to TRBJ2-7, with 7 nucleotides matching TRBD1. This CDR3 is built from 12 residues. The germline gives CDR1 MNHEY, CDR2 SVGAGI. The ends lost 5 bases at V and 6 bases at J; junction bases unmatched: 4. The CDR3 nucleotides are TGTGCCAGCAGTGGGGACAGATCCGAGCAGTACTTC. This sequence encodes CASSGDRSEQYF.

This clonotype has only a few counts. The V call is TRBV20-1, the J call TRBJ1-2, with D perhaps matching TRBD1 (5 bases). Germline V gene sequence: CDR1 DFQATT, CDR2 SNEGSKA (reference sequence). The CDR3 spans 16 residues. V lost 5 bases and J lost 1, with 20 bases in between. The CDR3 is CSARIPDRGSNYGYTF. CDR3 DNA sequence: TGCAGTGCTCGAATACCAGACAGAGGAAGTAACTATGGCTACACCTTC.

This clonotype came up a few times. The rearrangement uses TRBV9 and TRBJ2-7; possibly TRBD1 or TRBD2 for D (7 bases each). Germline assignment: CDR1 SGDLS and CDR2 YYNGEE. The CDR3 loop spans 15 amino acids. The V end was cut by 0 bases, the J end by 6 bases, with 16 bases between. The chain's CDR3 is CASSVGTGAGLEQYF. CDR3 bases: TGTGCCAGCAGCGTAGGGACAGGAGCGGGGCTCGAGCAGTACTTC.

The chain has TRBV7-9 and TRBJ2-3; D is uncertain. CDR3 size: 14 residues. With 3 bases removed from V and 4 bases from J, the gap between germline ends came to 11 bases. CDR1 SEHNR and CDR2 FQNEAQ come from the germline V gene (reference sequence). In nucleotides, the CDR3 is TGTGCCAGCAGCTTCGACCTTTCGGCAGATACGCAGTATTTT. The encoded protein is CASSFDLSADTQYF.

This clonotype turned up a few times. The chain carries TRBV9 and TRBJ2-1; D uncertain. V gave up 0 bases and J gave up 0 bases, with 7 bases separating them. The CDR3 is 15 amino acids. Germline V gene data show CDR1 as SGDLS and CDR2 as YYNGEE. The CDR3: CASSVGRSSYNEQFF. CDR3 nucleotide sequence: TGTGCCAGCAGCGTAGGCCGGAGCTCCTACAATGAGCAGTTCTTC.

The gene calls are TRBV4-1 and TRBJ2-2; TRBD1 or TRBD2 may be the D gene (5 bases each). V lost 5 bases and J 5 bases, leaving 18 bases between the germline ends. This CDR3 contains 16 residues. Germline CDR1 and CDR2: MGHRA and YSYEKL. CDR3 in DNA: TGCGCCAGCAGCGGATTAGGGGTTCGGGGAACCGGGGAGCTGTTTTTT. This gives the protein CASSGLGVRGTGELFF.

This clonotype has only a few counts. The chain combines TRBV4-2 with TRBJ2-3; 7 bases map to TRBD2. Germline V lookup: CDR1 LGHNA, CDR2 YNFKEQ. Germline trimming cut 2 bases from V and 5 bases from J; bases unmatched to any gene: 1. CDR3 size: 13 residues. The CDR3 is CASSQPGGDTQYF. In DNA, the CDR3 is TGTGCCAGCAGCCAACCGGGAGGAGATACGCAGTATTTT.

V usage is TRBV4-1 and J usage is TRBJ2-2; 9 nucleotides agree with TRBD1. V shed 2 bases and J 7 bases; nucleotides not matched to a gene: 8. This CDR3 has 16 residues. From germline, CDR1 is MGHRA and CDR2 YSYEKL. The CDR3 sequence is CASSQLRTGDGGELFF. The CDR3 DNA follows: TGCGCCAGCAGCCAACTTAGGACAGGGGATGGCGGGGAGCTGTTTTTT.

The chain employs TRBV29-1 and TRBJ1-4; D is undetermined. Germline CDR1 and CDR2: SQVTM and ANQGSEA. V dropped 7 bases and J dropped 7 bases, with 7 bases sitting between them. The length of the CDR3 is 10 residues. The CDR3 loop reads CSAWGEKLFF. The CDR3 region has the DNA TGCAGCGCTTGGGGTGAAAAACTGTTTTTT.

This clonotype was picked up a small number of times. The rearrangement uses TRBV9 and TRBJ2-7, with no clear D. Trimming cost V 4 bases and J 5 bases, with 13 bases left between them. Germline V gene sequence: CDR1 SGDLS, CDR2 YYNGEE. CDR3 length: 13 residues. CDR3 coding DNA: TGTGCCAGCAGCCCCAAGTGGACCAACGAGCAGTACTTC. Translating gives CASSPKWTNEQYF.

This clonotype appeared a few times. The chain recombines TRBV6-5 with TRBJ1-2; 7 bases match TRBD1. After removal of 5 bases from V and 4 bases from J, the junction contained 4 bases not matched to a gene. Germline-derived CDR1 and CDR2 are MNHEY and SVGAGI. This CDR3 has 13 residues. The CDR3 here is CASSHGTVYGYTF. CDR3 sequence (DNA): TGTGCCAGCAGTCATGGGACAGTCTATGGCTACACCTTC.

V gene TRBV28 combines with J gene TRBJ2-1; D call uncertain. V lost 4 bases to trimming and J lost 4 bases, with 8 bases between them. Germline V gene sequence: CDR1 MDHEN, CDR2 SYDVKM. This CDR3 contains 13 residues. CDR3 coding DNA: TGTGCCAGCAGTTCCCGGACGTACAATGAGCAGTTCTTC. It codes for CASSSRTYNEQFF.

This sequence joins TRBV4-3 and TRBJ2-1; 9 bases are shared with TRBD1. Germline CDR1 reads LGHNA; CDR2 reads YSLEER. The CDR3 length is 15 residues. V gave up 1 base and J gave up 5 bases; unmatched junction bases: 3. CDR3 coding DNA: TGCGCCAGCAGCCAAGGGGACAGGGATAACAATGAGCAGTTCTTC. Translation: CASSQGDRDNNEQFF.

Only a few counts were recorded for this clonotype. The rearrangement joins TRBV9 to TRBJ2-1; 15 nucleotides match TRBD2. Germline V CDR1 and CDR2: SGDLS, YYNGEE. The CDR3 runs 17 residues. J gave up 6 bases and V 3 bases, and 7 bases lay outside the gene matches. DNA of the CDR3: TGTGCCAGCAGCGAGGGACTAGCGGGGGGACTACCCAATGAGCAGTTCTTC. It translates to CASSEGLAGGLPNEQFF.

The V and J genes are TRBV5-6 and TRBJ2-3, with TRBD2 identical over 11 bases. Losses at the gene ends were 3 bases for V and 9 bases for J; bases not matched to a gene: 12. Germline V CDR1 and CDR2: SGHDT, YYEEEE. This CDR3 comprises 16 residues. The CDR3 spells CASSSAGLAEQGTQYF. The CDR3 coding sequence is TGTGCCAGCAGCTCTGCGGGACTAGCGGAACAAGGGACGCAGTATTTT.

This rearrangement joins TRBV11-2 to TRBJ1-1, with D tentatively TRBD1 (5 bases). Germline V gives CDR1 SGHAT, CDR2 FQNNGV. Trimming removed 5 bases at V and 6 bases at J, with 13 bases between. The CDR3 extends over 13 amino acids. CDR3 protein: CASSPGGFAEAFF. The CDR3 DNA reads as TGTGCCAGCAGCCCCGGGGGGTTCGCTGAAGCTTTCTTT.

This clonotype was observed a handful of times. The gene calls are TRBV7-9 and TRBJ1-5; 7 bases align to TRBD1. The CDR3 has 15 amino acids. V gave up 5 bases and J gave up 6 bases; unmatched junction bases: 10. Germline V CDR1 and CDR2: SEHNR, FQNEAQ (reference sequence). The CDR3 is CASSTTGTATQPQHF. In nucleotides, the CDR3 is TGTGCCAGCAGCACGACCGGGACAGCAACTCAGCCCCAGCATTTT.

This clonotype appeared a few times. This rearrangement joins TRBV6-2 or TRBV6-3 to TRBJ2-5, with unresolved D. The CDR3 sequence is 10 residues long. V was clipped by 7 bases and J by 5 bases, with 5 bases between them. Germline V gene sequence: CDR1 MNHEY, CDR2 SVGEGT. The chain's CDR3 is CASMRETQYF. Written as DNA, the CDR3 is TGTGCCAGCATGCGTGAGACCCAGTACTTC.

This clonotype has a handful of counts. The J gene is TRBJ2-4, the V gene TRBV20-1; TRBD2 matches at 7 bases. CDR1 is DFQATT, CDR2 SNEGSKA, per germline (reference sequence). V trimming: 5 bases; J trimming: 1 base; junction bases outside the gene matches: 8. The CDR3 loop spans 15 amino acids. The CDR3 DNA follows: TGCAGTGCTCGCGGGGGACCCCTGGCCAAAAACATTCAGTACTTC. Translating gives CSARGGPLAKNIQYF.

This clonotype has only a few counts. The chain joins TRBV20-1 to TRBJ2-7; D is unclear. Germline CDR1 and CDR2: DFQATT and SNEGSKA (reference sequence). Between the trimmed V and J ends, which lost 3 bases and 0 bases, there was a span of 9 bases. The CDR3 covers 13 residues. The CDR3 loop reads CSARGPSSYEQYF. The DNA for the CDR3 is TGCAGTGCTAGGGGCCCTAGCTCCTACGAGCAGTACTTC.

This clonotype showed up just a few times. The chain links TRBV27 to TRBJ2-7, with 7 positions matching TRBD1. The CDR3 is 15 residues long. The V segment lost 8 bases and the J segment 7 bases; nucleotides outside the gene matches: 17. The germline V gene encodes CDR1 MNHEY and CDR2 SMNVEV (reference sequence). The CDR3 nucleotides read TGTGCCAGCTTTACTGGGGCAGGGGGACAAGGGGAGCAGTACTTC. Translation: CASFTGAGGQGEQYF.

The rearrangement uses TRBV7-3 and TRBJ1-2, with 7 positions matching TRBD1. The J segment lost 4 bases and the V segment lost 4 bases, leaving 12 bases of the junction unmatched. This CDR3 contains 16 residues. From germline, CDR1 is SGHTA and CDR2 FQGTGA. The CDR3 coding sequence is TGTGCCAGCAGCTCCCGCCCAGGGGGGGGACGCTATGGCTACACCTTC. Translated: CASSSRPGGGRYGYTF.

This clonotype was seen a few times. This chain joins TRBV7-9 and TRBJ1-2, with 9 bases fitting TRBD1. Losses at the gene ends were 8 bases for V and 0 bases for J; bases not matched to a gene: 4. Germline CDR1 is SEHNR and CDR2 is FQNEAQ (reference sequence). This CDR3 comprises 14 residues. The CDR3 region has the DNA TGTGCCAGCTTACGGACAGGGGCTAACTATGGCTACACCTTC. Translated, it gives CASLRTGANYGYTF.